The next 18 T cell receptor beta chains were all read from a single sample in a study of OX40 agonist ivuxolimab in advanced cancers. The table came from immunoSEQ multiplex PCR; TCRdb's copy has only in-frame clones and leaves some out. The table has some 15,000 clones, 91% seen once. This specimen consisted of CD4+ or CD8+ T cells sorted from blood, obtained in a trial of the OX40 agonist ivuxolimab. The receptors here all came from an adult with an advanced solid tumor such as melanoma, head and neck, liver or kidney cancer.

This clone was seen a single time. CDR3 sequence (DNA): TGTGCTAGTGGCTCTCATACAGATACGCAGTATTTT. Residues: CASGSHTDTQYF. This chain connects TRBV12-5 to TRBJ2-3; D gene ambiguous. The V gene lost 6 bases and the J gene lost 3 bases, with 7 bases spanning the gap. Germline CDR1 and CDR2: LGHNT and FRNRAP. The CDR3 is 12 residues long.

The CDR3 coding sequence is TGTGCCAGCAGCTTAGTTGTTACGGGGGAGGGTAATGAAAAACTGTTTTTT. Translating it yields CASSLVVTGEGNEKLFF. V usage is TRBV11-2 and J usage is TRBJ1-4, with a tentative D call TRBD1 (5 bases). Germline assignment: CDR1 SGHAT and CDR2 FQNNGV. Trimming removed 1 base from V and 4 bases from J, with 16 bases in between. This CDR3 is 17 amino acids long.

The J gene is TRBJ1-1, the V gene TRBV19; TRBD1 matches 11 bases. The CDR3 loop spans 15 amino acids. With 5 bases clipped from V and 5 bases from J, the junction kept 7 bases outside the gene matches. CDR1 is LNHDA and CDR2 is SQIVND in the germline V gene (reference sequence). The CDR3 bases are TGTGCCAGTAGTGGCCGGACAGGGGGCCGAACTGAAGCTTTCTTT. This sequence encodes CASSGRTGGRTEAFF.

The CDR3 is CASSYSTSEKLFF. As DNA, the CDR3 is TGTGCCAGCAGTTACTCGACTTCTGAAAAACTGTTTTTT. The J gene is TRBJ1-4, the V gene TRBV6-5, with D uncertain. CDR3 length equals 13 residues. In germline, CDR1 is MNHEY, CDR2 SVGAGI. The germline V and J ends were trimmed by 0 bases and 7 bases, with 6 bases remaining between them.

The V call is TRBV9, the J call TRBJ1-2; 8 bases are a match to TRBD1. The CDR3 runs 15 residues. Per the germline V gene, CDR1 is SGDLS and CDR2 is YYNGEE. V lost 3 bases to trimming and J lost 5 bases; unmatched junction nucleotides: 9. CDR3 in amino acids: CASSALGQGRYGYTF. The CDR3, as DNA: TGTGCCAGCAGCGCCCTAGGACAGGGAAGATATGGCTACACCTTC.

The CDR3 coding sequence is TGTGCCAGCAGCTGGCTGCCGGGAGCATCTTACGAGCAGTACTTC. Translated: CASSWLPGASYEQYF. The V and J genes are TRBV5-4 and TRBJ2-7; possibly TRBD2 for D (6 bases). The ends were cut back, 3 bases at V and 4 bases at J, with 17 bases in the middle. The CDR3 has 15 amino acids. Germline V gives CDR1 SGHNT, CDR2 YYREEE (reference sequence).

The chain has TRBV7-6 and TRBJ2-1, with unresolved D. Looked up from germline, CDR1 is SGHVS and CDR2 is FNYEAQ. V was cut by 3 bases and J by 8 bases, with 26 bases left in between. The CDR3 loop spans 18 amino acids. CDR3 DNA: TGTGCCAGCAGCTTTGGGAATCAGTGGCAACTCACTAAGGATGAGCAGTTCTTC. The encoded protein is CASSFGNQWQLTKDEQFF. The variable domain in full, with the rest retrieved from reference TRBV7-6 and TRBJ2-1, is GAGVSQSPRYKVTKRGQDVALRCDPISGHVSLYWYRQALGQGPEFLTYFNYEAQQDKSGLPNDRFSAERPEGSISTLTIQRTEQRDSAMYRCASSFGNQWQLTKDEQFFGPGTRLTVL.

The chain recombines TRBV2 with TRBJ2-1; D possibly corresponds to TRBD1 (5 bases). Trimming took off 8 bases at V and 8 bases at J, with 16 bases between the two ends. The germline V gene encodes CDR1 SNHLY and CDR2 FYNNEI. The CDR3 totals 13 residues. CDR3: CASYGAFTDEQFF. CDR3 in DNA: TGTGCCAGCTATGGGGCCTTCACAGATGAGCAGTTCTTC.

V usage is TRBV11-2 and J usage is TRBJ1-2; weak D call: TRBD1 (5 bases). Trimming left V 5 bases short and J 8 bases short, with 33 bases between. The CDR3 spans 19 residues. The germline V gene encodes CDR1 SGHAT and CDR2 FQNNGV. The CDR3 reads CASSPLRGFLSSGVTGYTF. The CDR3 bases are TGTGCCAGCAGCCCGTTAAGGGGTTTCCTTTCCTCCGGCGTGACCGGCTACACCTTC.

This sequence joins TRBV27 and TRBJ2-7; no clear D gene. The CDR3 length is 13 residues. The V and J ends lost 5 bases and 3 bases respectively, with 11 bases between them. Germline V CDR1 and CDR2: MNHEY, SMNVEV (reference sequence). The CDR3 nucleotides read TGTGCCAGCAGTCTAAGACGGCTCTACGAGCAGTACTTC. It yields the protein CASSLRRLYEQYF.

This chain links TRBV5-8 with TRBJ2-3, with 8 positions matching TRBD2. This CDR3 has 17 amino acids. Germline CDR1 SGHTS, CDR2 YDEGEE. J gave up 3 bases and V 3 bases, and 12 bases lay outside the gene matches. The CDR3 region has the DNA TGTGCCAGCAGCTCCCAGAGAGAGCGGGAGTTGACAGATACGCAGTATTTT. This gives the protein CASSSQRERELTDTQYF.

The chain is built from TRBV6-1 and TRBJ2-1; TRBD1 might be the D (6 bases). The CDR3 is 13 residues long. Germline V gene lookup returns CDR1 MNHNS and CDR2 SASEGT. V gave up 3 bases and J gave up 8 bases, with 11 bases separating them. This CDR3 is CASSEFRGHEQFF. The CDR3 DNA reads as TGTGCCAGCAGTGAGTTCAGGGGCCATGAGCAGTTCTTC.

The genes are TRBV28 and TRBJ2-7; D gene unclear. Trimming removed 4 bases from V and 3 bases from J, with 25 bases in between. Germline V gene lookup returns CDR1 MDHEN and CDR2 SYDVKM. The CDR3 totals 18 residues. CDR3 region: CASSSESVERLTDYEQYF. Written as DNA, the CDR3 is TGTGCCAGCAGTTCTGAATCGGTGGAAAGGCTGACCGACTACGAGCAGTACTTC.

The genes are TRBV28 and TRBJ2-7; TRBD2 agrees at 10 bases. CDR1 and CDR2 (germline): MDHEN, SYDVKM. This CDR3 is 17 amino acids long. The trim removed 5 bases at V and 4 bases at J, leaving 14 bases unmatched. The CDR3 DNA is TGTGCCAGCAGTCCAGGCCCCGGGGCTAGCGGGAGTTACGAGCAGTACTTC. Its protein is CASSPGPGASGSYEQYF.

The gene calls are TRBV5-1 and TRBJ2-7; D gene unclear. This CDR3 region has 11 residues. Per germline, CDR1 SGHRS and CDR2 YFSETQ. Trimming removed 5 bases from V and 5 bases from J, with 8 bases in between. The CDR3 here is CASSDVDEQYF. CDR3 in DNA: TGCGCCAGCAGTGATGTCGACGAGCAGTACTTC.

The table lists this clone with a count of one. The rearrangement uses TRBV5-6 and TRBJ2-7; maybe TRBD1 (5 bases). Per germline, CDR1 SGHDT and CDR2 YYEEEE. Trimming pared 0 bases from V and 2 bases from J, leaving 9 bases between. This CDR3 has 14 residues. CDR3 in DNA: TGTGCCAGCAGCTTGGCAGGGTTCCCCTACGAGCAGTACTTC. Protein sequence: CASSLAGFPYEQYF.

The chain has TRBV18 and TRBJ2-3; TRBD2 agrees at 15 bases. Trimming took 1 base from V and 2 from J; bases not matched to a gene: 1. The CDR3 consists of 17 residues. Looked up from germline, CDR1 is KGHSH and CDR2 is LQKENI. Written as DNA, the CDR3 is TGTGCCAGCTCACCACGGACTAGCGGGAGGGCCACAGATACGCAGTATTTT. The encoded protein is CASSPRTSGRATDTQYF.

The J gene is TRBJ2-7, the V gene TRBV11-2; 10 bases match TRBD2. J gave up 3 bases and V 0 bases, and 8 bases lay outside the gene matches. Germline-derived CDR1 and CDR2 are SGHAT and FQNNGV. The CDR3 spans 17 residues. CDR3 sequence (DNA): TGTGCCAGCAGCTTAGATCGTCTAGCGGGAGCCGGCTACGAGCAGTACTTC. Its translation is CASSLDRLAGAGYEQYF.